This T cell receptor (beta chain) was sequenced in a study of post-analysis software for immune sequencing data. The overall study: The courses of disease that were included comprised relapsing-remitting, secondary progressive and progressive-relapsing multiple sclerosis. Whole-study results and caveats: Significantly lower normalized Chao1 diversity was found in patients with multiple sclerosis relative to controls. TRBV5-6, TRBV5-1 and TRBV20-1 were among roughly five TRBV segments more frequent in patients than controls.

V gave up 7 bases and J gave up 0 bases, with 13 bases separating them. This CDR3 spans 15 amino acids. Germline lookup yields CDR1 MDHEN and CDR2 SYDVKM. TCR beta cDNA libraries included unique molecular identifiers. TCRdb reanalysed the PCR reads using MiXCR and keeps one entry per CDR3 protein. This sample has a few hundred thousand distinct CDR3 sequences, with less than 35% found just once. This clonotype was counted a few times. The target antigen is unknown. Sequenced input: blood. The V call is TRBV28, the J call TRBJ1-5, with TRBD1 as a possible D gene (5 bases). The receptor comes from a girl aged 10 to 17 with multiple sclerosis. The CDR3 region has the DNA TGTGCCAGCATGGAGGGGTCATATAGCAATCAGCCCCAGCATTTT. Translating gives CASMEGSYSNQPQHF.